The source of this T cell receptor (beta chain) is a study of CD8 T cells in Susac syndrome. Looked up from germline, CDR1 is SGHAT and CDR2 is FQNNGV. V was cut by 2 bases and J by 9 bases, with 11 bases left in between. The CDR3 is made up of 13 amino acids. The sequenced target, TCR beta, came from blood CD8+ and CD4+ T cells. TEMRA cells were FACS-enriched, and CD8+ and CD4+ T cells were isolated negatively. Random hexamers served to reverse transcribe roughly 0.45 to 1 ug RNA. Multiplex immunoSEQ PCR targeted 54 Vbeta and 13 Jbeta TCR beta segments. TCRdb reprocessed the immunoSEQ multiplex PCR reads with MiXCR, giving one entry per CDR3 protein. The table includes around 230,000 distinct CDR3 sequences, 95% detected once.

This TCR derives from a human donor with multiple sclerosis. V gene TRBV11-2 combines with J gene TRBJ2-4; D may be TRBD1 (6 bases). Source material: CD4+ T cells from PBMCs. As DNA, the CDR3 is TGTGCCAGCAGCTTACCAGGGGTGGCCATTCAGTACTTC. Protein product: CASSLPGVAIQYF.